The TCR beta chain under discussion was sequenced for a study of T-cell memory formation after mild COVID-19. Study context: Largely, the TCR clusters proved donor specific. Overall study findings and caveats: The finding that pre-infection memory included some responding clones suggested that cross-reactive memory joined.

Trimming removed 8 bases from V and 0 bases from J, with 11 bases in between. This CDR3 is 15 amino acids long. From germline, CDR1 is MGHRA and CDR2 YSYEKL. In this sample, this clonotype turned up a few times. Its antigen remains unknown. 5'RACE with constant-segment primers built TCRalpha and TCRbeta cDNA libraries with UMIs. TCRdb redid the calling of the 5' RACE reads with MiXCR, one entry per CDR3 protein. The repertoire holds a few hundred thousand distinct CDR3 sequences, more than 20% seen once, with roughly an eighth in the top ten. The specimen was PBMCs or a T cell subset sorted from them (not recorded which). The receptor was isolated from an adult woman who had mild COVID-19 (a few samples of this study predate the infection). Cell type and time point are not known. J is TRBJ1-6 and V is TRBV4-1, with unresolved D. This CDR3 reads CASAGLDSYNSPLHF. The CDR3 DNA follows: TGCGCCAGCGCTGGCCTGGACTCCTATAATTCACCCCTCCACTTT.